The 30 T cell receptor beta chains below come from one sample, sequenced in a study of control samples from healthy donors and cancer patients. Method: immunoSEQ multiplex PCR; TCRdb's copy keeps in-frame clones and lacks some. The table records 35,000 to 45,000 clones, around four fifths of them present only once. The specimen was blood. These receptors originate from a man in his sixties in good health.

This chain links TRBV19 with TRBJ2-1, with 11 positions matching TRBD1. V lost 1 base, J lost 6 bases, and 2 bases stayed unmatched. The CDR3 extends over 15 amino acids. CDR1 LNHDA and CDR2 SQIVND come from the germline V gene (reference sequence). This CDR3 reads CASSIGTGGVNEQFF. The CDR3 DNA reads TGTGCCAGTAGTATAGGGACAGGGGGCGTCAATGAGCAGTTCTTC.

The chain uses TRBV3-1 (or the pseudogene TRBV3-2) and TRBJ2-1, with TRBD2 matching over 9 bases. This CDR3 comprises 17 residues. The V gene end was trimmed by 1 base and the J gene end by 4 bases; junction bases not matched to a gene: 8. From germline, CDR1 is LGHDT and CDR2 YNNKEL (reference sequence). The CDR3 bases are TGTGCCAGCAGCCAAGCGGGGACTAGCCCCATTTACAATGAGCAGTTCTTC. It encodes CASSQAGTSPIYNEQFF.

This chain connects TRBV27 to TRBJ2-7; a weak D match, TRBD2 (6 bases). The CDR3 is 12 residues long. V lost 3 bases and J 11 bases, leaving 14 bases between the germline ends. From germline, CDR1 is MNHEY and CDR2 SMNVEV (reference sequence). CDR3 sequence: CASSFAGRQEYF. As DNA, the CDR3 is TGTGCCAGCAGTTTCGCGGGACGTCAGGAGTACTTC.

CDR3 sequence (DNA): TGTGCCAGCAGTCTTTTAAGTGGGGGCTACACCTTC. It encodes CASSLLSGGYTF. The V call is TRBV28, the J call TRBJ1-2; D is uncertain. Trimming stripped 5 bases from V and 8 bases from J, with 12 bases between. From germline, CDR1 is MDHEN and CDR2 SYDVKM. The CDR3 runs 12 residues.

The V gene is TRBV12-3 or TRBV12-4, the J gene TRBJ1-2; TRBD1 matches 7 bases. Losses at the gene ends were 6 bases for V and 4 bases for J; bases not matched to a gene: 5. The length of the CDR3 is 13 residues. The CDR3 protein is CASSQGVSYGYTF. CDR3 coding DNA: TGTGCCAGCAGCCAGGGGGTCAGCTATGGCTACACCTTC.

This clone was recorded at least ten times. V gene TRBV4-2 combines with J gene TRBJ2-3, with 11 bases fitting TRBD2. The CDR3 extends over 14 amino acids. Per the germline V gene, CDR1 is LGHNA and CDR2 is YNFKEQ. Trimming at V came to 0 bases and at J to 14 bases, leaving 7 bases not matched to a gene. In DNA form, the CDR3 reads TGTGCCAGCAGCCAAGATACTCTAGCGGGAGGTGTGTATTTT. It yields the protein CASSQDTLAGGVYF.

The chain employs TRBV4-1 and TRBJ1-5; D is ambiguous. The CDR3 extends over 16 amino acids. V dropped 4 bases and J dropped 6 bases, with 19 bases sitting between them. Germline CDR1 and CDR2: MGHRA and YSYEKL. Written as DNA, the CDR3 is TGCGCCAGCAGCCGGACCATGGACGGTACCCTTCAGCCCCAGCATTTT. Translation: CASSRTMDGTLQPQHF.

The chain couples TRBV5-1 to TRBJ2-5; possibly TRBD1 or TRBD2 for D (6 bases each). The V gene lost 0 bases and the J gene lost 5 bases, with 14 bases spanning the gap. This CDR3 is 15 amino acids long. Germline V gives CDR1 SGHRS, CDR2 YFSETQ. CDR3 coding DNA: TGCGCCAGCAGCTTGGACAGGGTGGGACTGGAGACCCAGTACTTC. Amino acids: CASSLDRVGLETQYF.

In its sample, this clone was seen a few times. The J gene is TRBJ1-1, the V gene TRBV18; 9 nucleotides agree with TRBD1. Trimming removed 3 bases from V and 0 bases from J; junction bases left unmatched: 5. The CDR3 covers 16 residues. CDR1 is KGHSH, CDR2 LQKENI, per germline. The CDR3, as DNA: TGTGCCAGCTCACCCGGGACAGGGAGCATGAACACTGAAGCTTTCTTT. Its translation: CASSPGTGSMNTEAFF. The full variable domain, in which reference TRBV18 and TRBJ1-1 provide the parts outside the CDR3, is NAGVMQNPRHLVRRRGQEARLRCSPMKGHSHVYWYRQLPEEGLKFMVYLQKENIIDESGMPKERFSAEFPKEGPSILRIQQVVRGDSAAYFCASSPGTGSMNTEAFFGQGTRLTVV.

The CDR3 loop is CASRDRGPNSGNTIYF. CDR3 DNA: TGCGCCAGCAGGGACAGGGGTCCCAACTCTGGAAACACCATATATTTT. The chain combines TRBV10-2 with TRBJ1-3, with 9 nucleotides matching TRBD1. Germline CDR1 WSHSY, CDR2 SAAADI. The trim removed 6 bases at V and 0 bases at J, leaving 6 bases unmatched. This CDR3 has 16 amino acids.

The rearrangement links TRBV5-4 to TRBJ2-3; 15 bases match TRBD2. Trimming removed 3 bases from V and 1 base from J; junction bases left unmatched: 3. This CDR3 has 17 residues. The germline gives CDR1 SGHNT, CDR2 YYREEE (reference sequence). The DNA of the CDR3 is TGTGCCAGCAGCTCGGGACTAGCGGGGGGCCGCACAGATACGCAGTATTTT. Protein product: CASSSGLAGGRTDTQYF.

This chain connects TRBV18 to TRBJ1-1; 8 positions agree with TRBD1. V lost 4 bases and J lost 6; bases outside the gene matches: 7. The CDR3 has 14 residues. The germline V gene encodes CDR1 KGHSH and CDR2 LQKENI. In DNA, the CDR3 is TGTGCCAGCTCACGACAGGGGATCGTCCCTGAAGCTTTCTTT. This translates into CASSRQGIVPEAFF.

The chain uses TRBV2 and TRBJ2-3, with 7 bases aligning to TRBD2. This CDR3 is 16 amino acids long. The germline CDR1 and CDR2 sequences are SNHLY and FYNNEI. V lost 6 bases to trimming and J lost 0 bases; unmatched junction nucleotides: 9. The CDR3 sequence: CASRAWGGGSTDTQYF. CDR3 sequence (DNA): TGTGCCAGCAGAGCGTGGGGCGGGGGTAGCACAGATACGCAGTATTTT.

The chain couples TRBV7-7 to TRBJ1-6; the D gene is possibly TRBD1 (6 bases). The V end was cut by 5 bases, the J end by 7 bases, with 9 bases between. This CDR3 contains 13 residues. Germline V gives CDR1 SSHAT, CDR2 FNYEAQ (reference sequence). CDR3 residues: CASSVDRNSPLHF. DNA for the CDR3: TGTGCCAGCAGCGTGGACAGAAATTCACCCCTCCACTTT.

The chain has TRBV4-3 and TRBJ2-1; D is possibly TRBD2 (6 bases). There are 14 residues in the CDR3. CDR1 and CDR2 (germline): LGHNA, YSLEER. V lost 1 base, J lost 6 bases, and 10 bases lay in between. CDR3 DNA sequence: TGCGCCAGCAGCCAAGCGGGACTCGTCAATGAGCAGTTCTTC. Translated, it gives CASSQAGLVNEQFF.

The chain combines TRBV4-3 with TRBJ1-1, with 8 bases that match TRBD1. Germline loops: CDR1 LGHNA, CDR2 YSLEER. The CDR3 has 14 residues. Trimming took 2 bases from V and 4 from J; bases not matched to a gene: 3. In nucleotides, the CDR3 is TGCGCCAGCAGCCAACTAACAGGGGGCACTGAAGCTTTCTTT. Translation gives CASSQLTGGTEAFF.

This sequence joins TRBV5-4 and TRBJ1-2, with D uncertain. The V gene's germline CDR1 is SGHNT and CDR2 YYREEE (reference sequence). This CDR3 is built from 14 residues. Between the trimmed V and J ends, which lost 1 base and 2 bases, there was a span of 9 bases. CDR3 DNA sequence: TGTGCCAGCAGCTTGAATGAACTCAACTATGGCTACACCTTC. Protein product: CASSLNELNYGYTF.

This clone has only one observation. The chain recombines TRBV6-6 with TRBJ1-1, with D hard to call. The CDR3 totals 14 residues. Trimming took 10 bases from V and 1 from J, leaving 16 bases between them. CDR1 is MNHNY, CDR2 SVGAGI, per germline (reference sequence). CDR3 sequence reads: CATGQGRPNTEAFF. In nucleotides, the CDR3 is TGTGCCACAGGCCAAGGGAGGCCGAACACTGAAGCTTTCTTT.

J is TRBJ2-3 and V is TRBV10-1; perhaps TRBD1 as D (5 bases). V dropped 6 bases and J dropped 2 bases, with 9 bases sitting between them. Germline V CDR1 and CDR2: WNHNN, SYGVQD (reference sequence). The CDR3 loop spans 13 amino acids. This CDR3 reads CASRGHNTDTQYF. Written as DNA, the CDR3 is TGCGCCAGCAGAGGACATAACACAGATACGCAGTATTTT.

The V call is TRBV7-2, the J call TRBJ2-7; D may be TRBD2 (6 bases). This CDR3 region has 12 residues. Trimming shortened V by 5 bases and J by 6 bases, and 11 bases separated the two germline ends. Per germline, CDR1 SGHTA and CDR2 FQGNSA. The CDR3 region is CASSPIGGEQYF. The CDR3 DNA sequence: TGTGCCAGCAGCCCGATCGGGGGCGAGCAGTACTTC.

The rearrangement uses TRBV5-4 and TRBJ1-1; D is unclear. The CDR3 is made up of 14 amino acids. Trimming removed 4 bases from V and 2 bases from J, with 12 bases in between. Germline CDR1 SGHNT, CDR2 YYREEE (reference sequence). The CDR3 region has the DNA TGTGCCAGCAGCCTTGACCAAGTAAACACTGAAGCTTTCTTT. As protein: CASSLDQVNTEAFF.

The chain joins TRBV6-5 to TRBJ1-2; D call uncertain. Trimming pared 7 bases from V and 4 bases from J, leaving 16 bases between. Per germline, CDR1 MNHEY and CDR2 SVGAGI. The CDR3 contains 14 residues. Here the CDR3 reads CASTKDSTTYGYTF. DNA for the CDR3: TGTGCCAGCACCAAGGACTCCACTACCTATGGCTACACCTTC.

The chain combines TRBV24-1 with TRBJ2-1; 13 nucleotides line up with TRBD2. V lost 5 bases, J lost 7 bases, and 7 bases stayed unmatched. Germline V gene data show CDR1 as KGHDR and CDR2 as SFDVKD. The CDR3 is made up of 16 amino acids. The CDR3 nucleotides read TGTGCCACCAGTGCACTAGCGGGAGGGAAGGAAAATGAGCAGTTCTTC. Protein: CATSALAGGKENEQFF.

The genes are TRBV6-1 and TRBJ1-2, with D tentatively TRBD1 (5 bases). This CDR3 contains 13 residues. CDR1 is MNHNS and CDR2 is SASEGT in the germline V gene. The ends were cut back, 2 bases at V and 4 bases at J, with 8 bases in the middle. CDR3 bases: TGTGCCAGCAGTGAAAGGGGAGGCTATGGCTACACCTTC. It is translated as CASSERGGYGYTF.

This chain joins TRBV7-9 and TRBJ1-3; D ambiguous. Trimming removed 0 bases at V and 0 bases at J, with 3 bases between. The CDR3 covers 14 residues. The V gene's germline CDR1 is SEHNR and CDR2 FQNEAQ (reference sequence). CDR3 sequence reads: CASSLAPSGNTIYF. The DNA of the CDR3 is TGTGCCAGCAGCTTAGCCCCCTCTGGAAACACCATATATTTT.

A word on this clone: At one end, the junction sequence differs from germline, possibly due to a read error. The rearrangement links TRBV6-1 to TRBJ2-4; a possible D gene is TRBD2 (5 bases). This CDR3 spans 13 amino acids. Germline V gives CDR1 MNHNS, CDR2 SASEGT. The CDR3 loop is CASSEVGEGVQYF. CDR3 DNA: TGTGCCAGCAGTGAAGTGGGTGAGGGAGTTCAATACTTC.

This rearrangement joins TRBV3-1 (or the pseudogene TRBV3-2) to TRBJ1-4; D uncertain. The CDR3 contains 15 residues. Per germline, CDR1 LGHDT and CDR2 YNNKEL (reference sequence). Deletions cut 3 bases from V and 0 bases from J, with 8 bases between. This CDR3 is CASSQSFATNEKLFF. The DNA for the CDR3 is TGTGCCAGCAGCCAGAGTTTTGCAACTAATGAAAAACTGTTTTTT.

The rearrangement joins TRBV19 to TRBJ1-5, with TRBD1 identical over 7 bases. V lost 4 bases to trimming and J lost 1 base; unmatched junction nucleotides: 10. CDR1 and CDR2 (germline): LNHDA, SQIVND (reference sequence). The CDR3 extends over 17 amino acids. The CDR3 sequence is CASSTGQSVISNQPQHF. The CDR3 DNA follows: TGTGCCAGTAGTACGGGACAGTCGGTGATAAGCAATCAGCCCCAGCATTTT. Full variable domain (remainder filled in from reference TRBV19 and TRBJ1-5): DGGITQSPKYLFRKEGQNVTLSCEQNLNHDAMYWYRQDPGQGLRLIYYSQIVNDFQKGDIAEGYSVSREKKESFPLTVTSAQKNPTAFYLCASSTGQSVISNQPQHFGDGTRLSIL.

This chain joins TRBV4-2 and TRBJ1-5; no reliable D call. The germline V and J ends were trimmed by 0 bases and 10 bases, with 16 bases remaining between them. CDR1 is LGHNA, CDR2 YNFKEQ, per germline. The CDR3 length is 15 residues. The chain's CDR3 is CASSQDSRSLVPQHF. CDR3 bases: TGTGCCAGCAGCCAAGATTCCAGGAGCCTCGTCCCCCAGCATTTT.

The genes are TRBV7-2 and TRBJ1-4; D uncertain. V was trimmed by 2 bases and J by 0 bases, leaving 7 bases between them. The CDR3 spans 15 residues. Germline CDR1 is SGHTA and CDR2 is FQGNSA. CDR3 protein: CASSLQTATNEKLFF. The CDR3 DNA follows: TGTGCCAGCAGCTTACAGACGGCAACTAATGAAAAACTGTTTTTT.